A selection of T cell receptor beta chains follows, all from one sample in a study of T cell changes during pregnancy in multiple sclerosis. Repertoires were generated with immunoSEQ multiplex PCR, while TCRdb's copy carries only in-frame clones and drops some. The table lists some 100,000 clones, more than 90% of them singletons. The sequences come from peripheral blood, collected in the second trimester of pregnancy. The receptor set was obtained from a female donor with multiple sclerosis, enrolled in a pregnancy study. The conserved cysteine and the conserved F or W are not part of the CDR3 here.

cdr3_aa j_call v_call
AWRSLGITGTTGYT TRBJ1-2 TRBV30
ASSLSGLAGVQNEQY TRBJ2-7 TRBV5-1
ASSTTGNNQPQH TRBJ1-5 TRBV19
ASSFQGRTGQEDGYT TRBJ1-2 TRBV11-3
ASSSRGISTDTQY TRBJ2-3 TRBV9
ASDGGNSPLH TRBJ1-6 TRBV28
ASTPGTGALEQY TRBJ2-7 TRBV19
ASTTAGNTIY TRBJ1-3 TRBV19
AWSKTGGYPEAF TRBJ1-1 TRBV30
ASRPGGGNTGELF TRBJ2-2 TRBV2
ASLDRGQSNEKLF TRBJ1-4 TRBV6-1
ASSLARVMNTEAF TRBJ1-1 TRBV7-7
SVVLASSYEQY TRBJ2-7 TRBV29-1
ASSLVGQGADTEAF TRBJ1-1 TRBV5-1
ATRSDWQNTIY TRBJ1-3 TRBV6-5
ASSIRDANEKLF TRBJ1-4 TRBV19
ASSEGAGGSAF TRBJ1-1 TRBV9
ASSQVDLGFRSYNEQF TRBJ2-1 TRBV4-1
SASQSGVDGNTIY TRBJ1-3 TRBV29-1
ASSASGGLPGSEQY TRBJ2-7 TRBV9
ASSLRTSGGADTQY TRBJ2-3 TRBV7-3
ASSSTTAGGTEAF TRBJ1-1 TRBV13
ASSGQPNTEAF TRBJ1-1 TRBV18
ASSSASDRVTT TRBJ1-2 TRBV6-5
ASSLYPGLAGLTDTQY TRBJ2-3 TRBV28
ASSHRTGGHEQY TRBJ2-7 TRBV2
ASSRTGRTNTEAF TRBJ1-1 TRBV27
AIRYPRAPGTSGSNEQF TRBJ2-1 TRBV10-3
ASSLNRDSPLH TRBJ1-6 TRBV14
ASSVGQDTGELF TRBJ2-2 TRBV9
ASRTSGRSGETQY TRBJ2-5 TRBV6-5
ASSLDSTSGYT TRBJ1-2 TRBV19
ASTERLADTGELF TRBJ2-2 TRBV5-1
ASSAFSTEAF TRBJ1-1 TRBV6-1
ASSSISGNTIY TRBJ1-3 TRBV7-2
ASSPRQGADTGELF TRBJ2-2 TRBV18
ASSQTLTAANGYT TRBJ1-2 TRBV6-5
ASSPGDRDSPLH TRBJ1-6 TRBV18
ASSIDTGNPGYT TRBJ1-2 TRBV2
ASSLAGLGGTYT TRBJ1-2 TRBV5-4
ASSELAGEPESGELF TRBJ2-2 TRBV5-6
ASSQGELNTEAF TRBJ1-1 TRBV4-1
ASSHGLAGTDTQY TRBJ2-3 TRBV4-2
ASSQDRTGLSGYT TRBJ1-2 TRBV4-1
ASSFTSEQF TRBJ2-1 TRBV5-6
ASSQYGGISYNEQF TRBJ2-1 TRBV14
ASSQDPGETETQY TRBJ2-5 TRBV4-2
ASSLLTGGAYEQY TRBJ2-7 TRBV5-1
ASHIGDIPTDTQY TRBJ2-3 TRBV28
ASSLTRGGGANVLT TRBJ2-6 TRBV7-3